The T cell receptor beta chain described here comes from a study of blood T cell repertoires in COVID-19. On the study more broadly: The United States, Italy and Spain supplied acute and convalescent COVID-19 samples. Sources were T cells, B-cell-depleted T cells, or PBMCs; the material itself was cDNA or gDNA.

Profiling relied on immunoSEQ multiplex PCR, and the TCRdb table lists in-frame clones only, not all of them. The sample yields under 250,000 clones, 80% to 90% seen once. The CDR3 length is 19 residues. The sequenced sample was peripheral blood. The chain is built from TRBV21-1 and TRBJ2-7; no check of the table's D call, TRBD2, against the DNA was made. TRBV21-1 is deemed a pseudogene. This receptor was taken from a man in his forties with active or convalescent COVID-19. The CDR3 nucleotides read TGTGCCAGCAGCATCTACCCCCTTTTTGAGGGCTCGAGCTCCTACGAGCAGTACTTC. The encoded protein is CASSIYPLFEGSSSYEQYF.